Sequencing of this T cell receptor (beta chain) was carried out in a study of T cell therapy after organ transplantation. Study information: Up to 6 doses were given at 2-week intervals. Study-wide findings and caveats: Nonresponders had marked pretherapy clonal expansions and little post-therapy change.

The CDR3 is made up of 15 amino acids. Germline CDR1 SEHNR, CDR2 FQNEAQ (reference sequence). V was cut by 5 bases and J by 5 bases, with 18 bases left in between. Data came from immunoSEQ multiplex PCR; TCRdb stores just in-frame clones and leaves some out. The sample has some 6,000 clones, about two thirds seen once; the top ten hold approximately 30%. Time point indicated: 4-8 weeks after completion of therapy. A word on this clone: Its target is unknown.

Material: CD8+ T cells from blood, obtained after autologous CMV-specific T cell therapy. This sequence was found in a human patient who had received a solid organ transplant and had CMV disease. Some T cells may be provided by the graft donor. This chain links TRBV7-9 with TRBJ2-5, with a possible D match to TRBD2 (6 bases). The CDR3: CASSPPGGTFETQYF. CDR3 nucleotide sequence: TGTGCCAGCAGCCCCCCTGGCGGGACTTTTGAGACCCAGTACTTC.